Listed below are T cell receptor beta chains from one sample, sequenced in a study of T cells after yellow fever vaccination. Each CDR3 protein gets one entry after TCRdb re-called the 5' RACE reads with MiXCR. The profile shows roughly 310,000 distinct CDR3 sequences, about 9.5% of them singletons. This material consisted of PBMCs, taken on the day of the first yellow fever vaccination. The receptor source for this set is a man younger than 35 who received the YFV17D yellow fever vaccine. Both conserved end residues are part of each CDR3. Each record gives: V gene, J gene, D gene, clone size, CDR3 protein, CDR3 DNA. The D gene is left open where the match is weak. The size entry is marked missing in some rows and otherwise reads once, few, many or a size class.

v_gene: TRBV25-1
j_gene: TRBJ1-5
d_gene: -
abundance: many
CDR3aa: CASSPPGSNQPQHF
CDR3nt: TGTGCCAGCAGCCCTCCGGGGAGCAATCAGCCCCAGCATTTT

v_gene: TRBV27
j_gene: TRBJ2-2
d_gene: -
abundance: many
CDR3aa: CASSLSTGNTGELFF
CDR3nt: TGTGCCAGCAGTTTGTCGACAGGAAACACCGGGGAGCTGTTTTTT

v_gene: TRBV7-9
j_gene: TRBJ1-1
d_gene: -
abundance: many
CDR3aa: CASSSLGGTEAFF
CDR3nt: TGTGCCAGCAGCTCTCTGGGGGGCACTGAAGCTTTCTTT

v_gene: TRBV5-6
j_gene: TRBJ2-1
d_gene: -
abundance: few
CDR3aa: CASSGGTLSYNEQFF
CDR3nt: TGTGCCAGCAGCGGCGGGACTCTCTCCTACAATGAGCAGTTCTTC

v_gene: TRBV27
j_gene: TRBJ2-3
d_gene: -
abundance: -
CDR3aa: CASSHRETSTDTQYF
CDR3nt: TGTGCCAGCAGTCACAGAGAAACTAGCACAGATACGCAGTATTTT

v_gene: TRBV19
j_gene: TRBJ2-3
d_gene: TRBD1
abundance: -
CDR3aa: CASSRRQGSYDTQYF
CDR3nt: TGTGCCAGTAGTAGAAGACAGGGGTCCTACGATACGCAGTATTTT

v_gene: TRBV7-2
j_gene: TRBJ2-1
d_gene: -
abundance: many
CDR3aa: CASSLDLSTYNEQFF
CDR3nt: TGTGCCAGCAGCTTAGATCTTAGTACCTACAATGAGCAGTTCTTC

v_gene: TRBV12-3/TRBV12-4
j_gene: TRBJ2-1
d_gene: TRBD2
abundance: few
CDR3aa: CASSLLAGGPSEQFF
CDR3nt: TGTGCCAGCAGTTTACTAGCGGGGGGGCCGAGTGAGCAGTTCTTC

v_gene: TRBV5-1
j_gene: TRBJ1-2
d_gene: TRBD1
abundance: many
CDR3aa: CASSGAPGQTMSGYTF
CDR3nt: TGCGCCAGCAGCGGGGCCCCGGGACAGACTATGTCGGGCTACACCTTC

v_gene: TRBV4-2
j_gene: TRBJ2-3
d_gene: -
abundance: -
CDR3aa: CASSQVPGARTDTQYF
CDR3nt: TGTGCCAGCAGCCAAGTTCCAGGGGCCCGCACGGATACGCAGTATTTT

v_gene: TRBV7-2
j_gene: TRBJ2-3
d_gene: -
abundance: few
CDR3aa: CASSFKLPTDTQYF
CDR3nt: TGTGCCAGCAGCTTTAAACTCCCCACAGATACGCAGTATTTT

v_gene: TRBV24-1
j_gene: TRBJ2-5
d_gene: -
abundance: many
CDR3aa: CATSDSQAVETQYF
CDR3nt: TGTGCCACCAGTGATTCCCAGGCGGTAGAGACCCAGTACTTC

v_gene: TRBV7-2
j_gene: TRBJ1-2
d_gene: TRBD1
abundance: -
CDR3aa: CASSSTGPTGVNGYTF
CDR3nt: TGTGCCAGCAGCTCAACCGGACCGACAGGGGTAAATGGCTACACCTTC

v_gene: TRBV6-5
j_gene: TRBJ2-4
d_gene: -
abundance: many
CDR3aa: CASSYWEGAAKNIQYF
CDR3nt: TGTGCCAGCAGTTACTGGGAGGGGGCAGCCAAAAACATTCAGTACTTC

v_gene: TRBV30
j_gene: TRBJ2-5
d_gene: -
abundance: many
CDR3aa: CAWTGGDQETQYF
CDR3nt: TGTGCCTGGACGGGCGGGGACCAAGAGACCCAGTACTTC

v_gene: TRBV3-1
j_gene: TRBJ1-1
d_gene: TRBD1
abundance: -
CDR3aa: CASSRRDRGYMNTEAFF
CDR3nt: TGTGCCAGCAGCCGCCGGGACAGGGGATACATGAACACTGAAGCTTTCTTT

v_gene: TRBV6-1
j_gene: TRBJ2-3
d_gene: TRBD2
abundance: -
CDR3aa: CASRLTAGGPVDTQYF
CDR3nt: TGTGCCAGCCGACTAACGGCGGGGGGGCCTGTTGATACGCAGTATTTT

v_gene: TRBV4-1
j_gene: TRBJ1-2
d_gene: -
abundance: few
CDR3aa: CASSQDGRPFRSYGYTF
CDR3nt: TGCGCCAGCAGCCAAGATGGCAGGCCTTTTAGGAGCTATGGCTACACCTTC

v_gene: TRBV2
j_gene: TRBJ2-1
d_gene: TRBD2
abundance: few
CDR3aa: CASRLAGHPLNEQFF
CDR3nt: TGTGCCAGCAGACTAGCGGGCCACCCCTTAAATGAGCAGTTCTTC

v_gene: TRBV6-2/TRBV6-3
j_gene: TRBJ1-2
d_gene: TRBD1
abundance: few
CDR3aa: CASSYPGQGEYGYTF
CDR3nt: TGTGCCAGCAGTTACCCTGGCCAGGGGGAATATGGCTACACCTTC

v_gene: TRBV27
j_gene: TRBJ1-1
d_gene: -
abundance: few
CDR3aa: CASSEQGRNTEAFF
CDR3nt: TGTGCCAGCAGTGAACAGGGTAGGAACACTGAAGCTTTCTTT

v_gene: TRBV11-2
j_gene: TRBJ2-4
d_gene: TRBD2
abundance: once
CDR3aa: CASSFQSGRTSGGEKNIQYF
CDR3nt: TGTGCCAGCAGCTTCCAGTCCGGCCGGACTAGCGGGGGGGAGAAAAACATTCAGTACTTC

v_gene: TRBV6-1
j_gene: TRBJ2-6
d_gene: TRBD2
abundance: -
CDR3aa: CASKRDSNYVLTF
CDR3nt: TGTGCCAGCAAGCGGGATTCCAACTACGTCCTGACTTTC

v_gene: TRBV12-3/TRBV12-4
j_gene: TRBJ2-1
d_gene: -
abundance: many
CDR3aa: CASSFRGRNNEQFF
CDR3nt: TGTGCCAGCAGTTTCCGGGGCCGCAACAATGAGCAGTTCTTC

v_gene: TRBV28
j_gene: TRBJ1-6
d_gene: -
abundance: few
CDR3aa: CASRPYGSPLHF
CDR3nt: TGTGCCAGCCGACCGTACGGTTCACCCCTCCACTTT

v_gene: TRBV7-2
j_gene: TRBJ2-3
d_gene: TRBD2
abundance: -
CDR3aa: CASSSGSGGAGSDTQYF
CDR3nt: TGTGCCAGCAGCTCCGGGAGCGGGGGGGCCGGTTCAGATACGCAGTATTTT

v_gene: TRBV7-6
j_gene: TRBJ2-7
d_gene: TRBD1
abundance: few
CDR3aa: CASSDSPGQGLYEQYF
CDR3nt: TGTGCCAGCAGCGACTCACCGGGACAGGGGTTGTACGAGCAGTACTTC

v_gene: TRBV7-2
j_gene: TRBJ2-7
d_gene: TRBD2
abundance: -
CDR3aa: CASSLRAGGNWYEQYF
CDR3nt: TGTGCCAGCAGCCTGAGAGCGGGGGGCAACTGGTACGAGCAGTACTTC

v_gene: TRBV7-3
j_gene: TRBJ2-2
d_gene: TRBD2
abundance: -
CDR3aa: CASSPMGLAGAGELFF
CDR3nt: TGTGCCAGCAGCCCAATGGGACTAGCGGGGGCCGGGGAGCTGTTTTTT

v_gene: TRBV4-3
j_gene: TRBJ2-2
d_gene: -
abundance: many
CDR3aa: CASSQDPRVGELFF
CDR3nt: TGCGCCAGCAGCCAAGATCCAAGGGTCGGGGAGCTGTTTTTT

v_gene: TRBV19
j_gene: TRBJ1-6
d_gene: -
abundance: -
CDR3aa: CASSIREGPLHF
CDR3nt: TGTGCCAGTAGTATACGGGAGGGGCCCCTCCACTTT

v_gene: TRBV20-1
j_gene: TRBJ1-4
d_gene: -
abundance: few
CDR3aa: CSARQGSNEKLFF
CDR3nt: TGCAGTGCTAGACAGGGCTCTAATGAAAAACTGTTTTTT

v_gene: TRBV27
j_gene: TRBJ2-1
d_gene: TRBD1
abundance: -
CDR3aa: CASSQGAPNEQFF
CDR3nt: TGTGCCAGCAGTCAGGGGGCTCCAAATGAGCAGTTCTTC

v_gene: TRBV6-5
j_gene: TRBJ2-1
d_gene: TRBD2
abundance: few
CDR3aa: CASSYSDSGGYNEQFF
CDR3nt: TGTGCCAGCAGTTACTCGGATTCGGGGGGCTACAATGAGCAGTTCTTC

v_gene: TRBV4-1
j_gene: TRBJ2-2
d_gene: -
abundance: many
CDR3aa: CASSQILAPNTGELFF
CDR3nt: TGCGCCAGCAGCCAAATCCTAGCTCCGAACACCGGGGAGCTGTTTTTT

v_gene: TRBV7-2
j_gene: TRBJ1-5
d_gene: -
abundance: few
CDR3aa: CASSPGTAFLGQPQHF
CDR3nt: TGTGCCAGCAGCCCCGGGACGGCGTTCCTCGGGCAGCCCCAGCATTTT

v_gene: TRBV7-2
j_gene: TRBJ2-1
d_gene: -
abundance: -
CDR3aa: CASSLVVRGLGGNEQFF
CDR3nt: TGTGCCAGCAGCTTGGTTGTCAGGGGTCTCGGGGGGAATGAGCAGTTCTTC

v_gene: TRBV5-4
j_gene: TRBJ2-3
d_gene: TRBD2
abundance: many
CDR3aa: CASSLASGGPDTQYF
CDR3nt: TGTGCCAGCAGCTTGGCTAGCGGGGGGCCAGATACGCAGTATTTT

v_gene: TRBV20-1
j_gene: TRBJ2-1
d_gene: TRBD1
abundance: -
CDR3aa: CSARVGTGRNEQFF
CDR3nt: TGCAGTGCTAGAGTTGGGACAGGGCGCAATGAGCAGTTCTTC

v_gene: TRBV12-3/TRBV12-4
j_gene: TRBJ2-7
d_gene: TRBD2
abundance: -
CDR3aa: CASSFSGGGYEQYF
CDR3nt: TGTGCCAGCAGTTTTTCGGGGGGGGGCTACGAGCAGTACTTC

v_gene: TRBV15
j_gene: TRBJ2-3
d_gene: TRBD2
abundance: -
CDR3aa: CATSRDRLAGEVDTQYF
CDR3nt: TGTGCCACCAGCAGAGATCGACTAGCGGGGGAGGTAGATACGCAGTATTTT

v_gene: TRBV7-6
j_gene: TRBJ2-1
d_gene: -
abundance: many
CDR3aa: CASSLAGQYNEQFF
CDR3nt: TGTGCCAGCAGCTTAGCGGGACAATACAATGAGCAGTTCTTC

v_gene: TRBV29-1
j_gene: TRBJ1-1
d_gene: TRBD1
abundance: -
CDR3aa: CSGGTGGTEAFF
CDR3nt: TGCAGCGGGGGGACAGGAGGAACTGAAGCTTTCTTT

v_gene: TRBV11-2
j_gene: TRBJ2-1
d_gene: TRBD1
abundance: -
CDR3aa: CASSTPRTGGDRNSYNEQFF
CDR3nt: TGTGCCAGCAGCACCCCCCGGACAGGGGGCGATCGTAACTCCTACAATGAGCAGTTCTTC